There are a few counts of the clone carrying this TCR beta chain. No conserved phenylalanine or tryptophan is present at the end of the CDR3, so a read error is the likely explanation. Because the CDR3's place on the DNA is in doubt, the DNA is left out and the CDR3 is given as listed by TCRdb. The data stem from a study of blood T cell repertoires in COVID-19. At the level of the study: From the United States, Italy and Spain came samples of acute and convalescent COVID-19. The analysed material was cDNA or gDNA that came from T cells, B-cell-depleted T cells, or PBMCs.

In the authors' workflow: How many nucleated cells were present was estimated from reference gene primer amplification. The table came from immunoSEQ multiplex PCR; TCRdb's copy has only in-frame clones and leaves some out. V and J calls and clone size are those listed in that table; D and trimming were worked out from the DNA. The sample carries some 190,000 clones, 70% to 90% recorded once. The CDR3 length equals 10 residues, ends included. Germline loops: CDR1 MDHEN, CDR2 SYDVKM. Sequencing was done on a sample of peripheral blood. The receptor was isolated from a human donor with active or convalescent COVID-19. The donor label of this sample is uncertain. The chain combines TRBV28 with TRBJ2-3; TRBD1 is the table's D call, not checked against the DNA. The CDR3 is CASRMWSCWA.